The clone carrying this T cell receptor (beta chain) appeared a few times. This CDR3 has 15 amino acids. V was clipped by 6 bases and J by 5 bases; unmatched bases: 13. Per the germline V gene, CDR1 is MDHEN and CDR2 is SYDVKM. The sample originates from a study of blood T cell repertoires in COVID-19. Across the study: Material from acute and convalescent COVID-19 was sourced from the United States, Italy and Spain. Sample material is recorded as cDNA or gDNA derived from T cells, B-cell-depleted T cells, or PBMCs.

Using immunoSEQ multiplex PCR, the repertoire was profiled, and TCRdb retains in-frame clones only, with some absent. Counted here are approximately 75,000 clones, approximately 78% occurring once; the ten biggest clones make up about 7.4%. The chain recombines TRBV28 with TRBJ2-7; 7 nucleotides align to TRBD1. The origin of this receptor is a human donor in a cohort sampled during active COVID-19. Material: peripheral blood. CDR3 residues: CASSTQAKGANEQYF. The CDR3 DNA is TGTGCCAGCAGCACCCAGGCCAAGGGGGCTAACGAGCAGTACTTC.